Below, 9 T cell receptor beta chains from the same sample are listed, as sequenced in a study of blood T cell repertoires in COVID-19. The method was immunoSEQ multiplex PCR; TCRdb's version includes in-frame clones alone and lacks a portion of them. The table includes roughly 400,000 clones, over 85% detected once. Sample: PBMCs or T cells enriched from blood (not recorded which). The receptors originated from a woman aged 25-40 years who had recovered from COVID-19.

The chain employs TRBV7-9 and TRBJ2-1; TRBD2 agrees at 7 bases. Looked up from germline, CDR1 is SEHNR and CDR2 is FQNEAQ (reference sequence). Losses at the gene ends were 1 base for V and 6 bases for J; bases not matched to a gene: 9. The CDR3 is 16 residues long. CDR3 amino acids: CASSLDPPGGGNEQFF. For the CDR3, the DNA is TGTGCCAGCAGCTTAGATCCTCCGGGGGGAGGCAATGAGCAGTTCTTC.

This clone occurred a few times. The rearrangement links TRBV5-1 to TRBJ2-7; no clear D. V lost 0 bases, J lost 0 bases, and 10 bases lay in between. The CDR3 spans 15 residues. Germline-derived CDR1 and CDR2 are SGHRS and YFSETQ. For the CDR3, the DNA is TGCGCCAGCAGCTTGGCCGGGTCCAGCTCCTACGAGCAGTACTTC. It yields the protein CASSLAGSSSYEQYF. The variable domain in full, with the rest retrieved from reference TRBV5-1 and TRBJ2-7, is KAGVTQTPRYLIKTRGQQVTLSCSPISGHRSVSWYQQTPGQGLQFLFEYFSETQRNKGNFPGRFSGRQFSNSRSEMNVSTLELGDSALYLCASSLAGSSSYEQYFGPGTRLTVT.

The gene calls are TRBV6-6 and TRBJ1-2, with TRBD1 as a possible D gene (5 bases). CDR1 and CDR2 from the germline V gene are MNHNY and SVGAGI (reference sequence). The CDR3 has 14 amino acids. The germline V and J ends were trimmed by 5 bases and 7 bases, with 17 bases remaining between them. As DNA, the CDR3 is TGTGCCAGCAGTAGCGCGACCAGGGATCCTGGCTACACCTTC. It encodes CASSSATRDPGYTF.

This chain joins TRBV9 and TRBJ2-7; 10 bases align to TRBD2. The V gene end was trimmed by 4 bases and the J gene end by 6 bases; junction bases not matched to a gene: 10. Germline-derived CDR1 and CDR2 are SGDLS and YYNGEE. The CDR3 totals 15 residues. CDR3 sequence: CASSPTAGGPREQYF. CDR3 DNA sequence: TGTGCCAGCAGCCCCACAGCGGGAGGGCCACGCGAGCAGTACTTC.

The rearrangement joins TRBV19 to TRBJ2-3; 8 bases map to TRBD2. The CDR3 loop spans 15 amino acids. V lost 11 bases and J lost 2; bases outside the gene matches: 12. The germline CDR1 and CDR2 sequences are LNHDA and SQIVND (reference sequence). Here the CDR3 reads CASSGLSGDTDTQYF. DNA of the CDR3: TGTGCCTCCTCCGGCCTTAGCGGGGACACAGATACGCAGTATTTT.

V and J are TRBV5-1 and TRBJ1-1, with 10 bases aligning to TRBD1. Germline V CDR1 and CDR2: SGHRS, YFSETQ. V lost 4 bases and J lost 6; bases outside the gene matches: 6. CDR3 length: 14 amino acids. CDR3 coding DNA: TGCGCCAGCAGCCTGACAGGGGGCTCGGCTGAAGCTTTCTTT. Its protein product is CASSLTGGSAEAFF.

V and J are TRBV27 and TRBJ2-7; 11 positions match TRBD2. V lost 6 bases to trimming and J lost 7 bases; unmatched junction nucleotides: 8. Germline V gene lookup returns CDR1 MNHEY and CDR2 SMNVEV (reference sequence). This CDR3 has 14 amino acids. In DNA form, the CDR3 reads TGTGCCAGCAGCCATAGCGGGAGGGCCGGAGAGCAGTACTTC. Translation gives CASSHSGRAGEQYF.

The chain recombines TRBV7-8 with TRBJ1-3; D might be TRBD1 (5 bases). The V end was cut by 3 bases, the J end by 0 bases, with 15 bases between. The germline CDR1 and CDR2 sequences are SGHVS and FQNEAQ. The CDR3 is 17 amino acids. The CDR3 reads CASSLGGPLLSGNTIYF. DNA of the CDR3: TGTGCCAGCAGCTTGGGGGGACCGTTGCTCTCTGGAAACACCATATATTTT.

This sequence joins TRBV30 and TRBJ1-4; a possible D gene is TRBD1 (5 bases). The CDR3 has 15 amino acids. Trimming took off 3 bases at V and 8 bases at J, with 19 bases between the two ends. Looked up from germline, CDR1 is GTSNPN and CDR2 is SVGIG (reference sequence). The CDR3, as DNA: TGTGCCTGGAGCCGTAACAGGCCTCGAGCGGAAAAACTGTTTTTT. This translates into CAWSRNRPRAEKLFF.